The 10 T cell receptor beta chains given below trace back to one sample, sequenced in a study of regulatory T cells in long-lasting Graves disease. Time point given: persistent/refractory GD, antithyroid drugs over 5 years with positive TRAb. PBMC RNA was the source of the TCR library. CDR3 regions were amplified by Arm-PCR using iRepertoire HTBI primers to build TCR beta libraries. TCRdb passed the multiplex PCR reads through MiXCR, listing each CDR3 protein once. This table holds approximately 400,000 distinct CDR3 sequences, around 20% found once. Sequenced here: peripheral blood mononuclear cells (PBMCs), sampled when the disease was refractory, from a patient treated with antithyroid drugs. These receptors came from a female donor with Graves disease.

Comments on this clonotype: A much larger clone sits a single nucleotide away, making a read error possible. V gene TRBV6-1 combines with J gene TRBJ2-7; TRBD2 agrees at 9 bases. The germline V gene has CDR1 MNHNS and CDR2 SASEGT. The length of the CDR3 is 16 residues. CDR3 DNA: TGTGCCAGCAGTGGTAGGACTAGCGCGAGCATGTACGGGCAGTACTTC. Its protein is CASSGRTSASMYGQYF.

As for this clonotype: A read error is possible here, since a much larger clone lies one base away. The chain combines TRBV7-2 with TRBJ2-7, with D unclear. This CDR3 spans 13 amino acids. Per the germline V gene, CDR1 is SGHTA and CDR2 is FQGNSA. This chain's CDR3 is CASSFTASHEQYF. The CDR3 coding sequence is TGTGCCAGCAGCTTTACAGCCTCCCACGAGCAGTACTTC.

The gene calls are TRBV7-2 and TRBJ2-6, with TRBD2 identical over 9 bases. The CDR3 covers 20 residues. J lost 0 bases, V lost 0 bases, and 9 bases had no gene match. Germline V gene lookup returns CDR1 SGHTA and CDR2 FQGNSA. The CDR3 protein is CASSLAPASGDPSGANVLTF. The DNA for the CDR3 is TGTGCCAGCAGCTTAGCGCCGGCTAGCGGGGACCCCTCTGGGGCCAACGTCCTGACTTTC.

This clonotype was observed at least ten times. The V gene is TRBV28, the J gene TRBJ1-1, with 7 bases matching TRBD1. J gave up 4 bases and V 6 bases, and 8 bases lay outside the gene matches. The V gene's germline CDR1 is MDHEN and CDR2 SYDVKM. The CDR3 sequence is 14 residues long. The chain's CDR3 is CASSSSGGRTEAFF. As DNA, the CDR3 is TGTGCCAGCAGCTCGTCAGGGGGGCGCACTGAAGCTTTCTTT.

V is TRBV5-5 and J is TRBJ1-2, with 7 bases matching TRBD1. Trimming took 3 bases from V and 0 from J; bases not matched to a gene: 8. Germline values: CDR1 SGHKS, CDR2 YYEKEE (reference sequence). This CDR3 is built from 16 residues. Here the CDR3 DNA reads TGTGCCAGCAGCTCGGGACAGAACCGCACTAACTATGGCTACACCTTC. Translation: CASSSGQNRTNYGYTF.

This clonotype was seen ten or more times. The chain carries TRBV6-1 and TRBJ2-7; 13 bases fit TRBD2. With 6 bases clipped from V and 5 bases from J, the junction kept 10 bases outside the gene matches. Looked up from germline, CDR1 is MNHNS and CDR2 is SASEGT. The CDR3 is 16 amino acids. The CDR3 loop is CASSKTGLAGTDEQYF. The CDR3 coding sequence is TGTGCCAGCAGCAAAACGGGACTAGCGGGAACCGACGAGCAGTACTTC.

A few counts support this clonotype. The chain links TRBV20-1 to TRBJ2-7, with 7 positions matching TRBD1. The junction had 7 bases not matched to a gene; V was cut back by 3 bases and J by 2 bases. Per germline, CDR1 DFQATT and CDR2 SNEGSKA (reference sequence). CDR3 length equals 14 residues. The CDR3 DNA reads as TGCAGTGCTAGTCAGCCAGGGGGACCCTACGAGCAGTACTTC. Protein: CSASQPGGPYEQYF.

This clonotype was seen only once. The chain recombines TRBV7-9 with TRBJ2-7; D is uncertain. Germline CDR1 reads SEHNR; CDR2 reads FQNEAQ (reference sequence). Between the trimmed V and J ends, which lost 4 bases and 6 bases, there was a span of 22 bases. The CDR3 is made up of 16 amino acids. For the CDR3, the DNA is TGTGCCAGCAGCTCCCCGTTCGGTCAGTTTGTGGGCGAGCAGTACTTC. It is translated as CASSSPFGQFVGEQYF.

This clonotype was counted once. The chain couples TRBV7-2 to TRBJ2-1; no firm D call. The CDR3 extends over 14 amino acids. V was trimmed by 0 bases and J by 3 bases, leaving 6 bases between them. CDR1 and CDR2 from the germline V gene are SGHTA and FQGNSA. CDR3 protein: CASSLAGFYNEQFF. CDR3 in DNA: TGTGCCAGCAGCTTAGCCGGGTTCTACAATGAGCAGTTCTTC.

There are many counts of this clonotype. The chain carries TRBV2 and TRBJ1-2, with TRBD1 identical over 7 bases. The CDR3 contains 15 residues. J gave up 7 bases and V 2 bases, and 10 bases lay outside the gene matches. Per germline, CDR1 SNHLY and CDR2 FYNNEI. In DNA, the CDR3 is TGTGCCAGCAGTGAAACCCCGACAGGGTCGGGTGGCTACACCTTC. Translated, it gives CASSETPTGSGGYTF.